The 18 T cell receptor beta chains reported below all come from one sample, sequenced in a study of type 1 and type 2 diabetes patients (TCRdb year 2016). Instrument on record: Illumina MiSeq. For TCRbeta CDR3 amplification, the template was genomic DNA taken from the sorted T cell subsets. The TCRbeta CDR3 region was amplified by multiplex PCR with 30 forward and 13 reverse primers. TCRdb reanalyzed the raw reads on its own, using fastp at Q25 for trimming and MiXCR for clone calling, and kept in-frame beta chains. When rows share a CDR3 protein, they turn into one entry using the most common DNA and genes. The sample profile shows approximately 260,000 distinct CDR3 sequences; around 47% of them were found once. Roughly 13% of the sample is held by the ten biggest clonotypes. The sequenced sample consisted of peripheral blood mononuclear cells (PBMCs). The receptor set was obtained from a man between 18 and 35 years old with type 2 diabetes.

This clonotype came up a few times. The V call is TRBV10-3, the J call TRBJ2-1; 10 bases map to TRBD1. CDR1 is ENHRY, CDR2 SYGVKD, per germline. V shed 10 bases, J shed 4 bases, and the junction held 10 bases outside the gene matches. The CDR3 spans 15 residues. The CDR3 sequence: CATFGGTGEYNEQFF. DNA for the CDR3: TGTGCCACCTTTGGGGGGACAGGGGAGTACAATGAGCAGTTCTTC.

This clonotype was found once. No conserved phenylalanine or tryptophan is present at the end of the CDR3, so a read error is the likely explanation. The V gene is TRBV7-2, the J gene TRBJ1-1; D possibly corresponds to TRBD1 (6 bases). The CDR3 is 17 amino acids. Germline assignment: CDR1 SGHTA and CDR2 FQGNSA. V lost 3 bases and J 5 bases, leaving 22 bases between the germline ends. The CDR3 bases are TGTGCCAGCAGCTTGCTCCATTCACAGGGTTCGTTGACTGAAGCTTTCCTT. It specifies CASSLLHSQGSLTEAFL.

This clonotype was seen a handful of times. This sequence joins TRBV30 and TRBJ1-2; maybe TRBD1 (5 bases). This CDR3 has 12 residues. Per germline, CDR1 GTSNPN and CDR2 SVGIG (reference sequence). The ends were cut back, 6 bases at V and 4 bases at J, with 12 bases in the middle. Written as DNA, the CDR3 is TGTGCCTGTTTTCAGGGAAGCTATGGCTACACCTTC. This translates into CACFQGSYGYTF.

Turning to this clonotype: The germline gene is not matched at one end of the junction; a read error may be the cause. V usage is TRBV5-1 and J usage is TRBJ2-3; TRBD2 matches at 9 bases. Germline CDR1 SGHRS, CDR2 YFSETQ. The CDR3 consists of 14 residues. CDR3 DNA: TGTGCCAGCAGCCCACCTAGCGGGATAGATACGCAGTATTTT. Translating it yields CASSPPSGIDTQYF. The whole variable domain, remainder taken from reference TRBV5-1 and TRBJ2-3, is KAGVTQTPRYLIKTRGQQVTLSCSPISGHRSVSWYQQTPGQGLQFLFEYFSETQRNKGNFPGRFSGRQFSNSRSEMNVSTLELGDSALYLCASSPPSGIDTQYFGPGTRLTVL.

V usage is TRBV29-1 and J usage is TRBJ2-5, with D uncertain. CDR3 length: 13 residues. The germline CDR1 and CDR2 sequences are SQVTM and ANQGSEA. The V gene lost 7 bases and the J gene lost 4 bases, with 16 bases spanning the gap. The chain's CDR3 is CSGIQKNGETQYF. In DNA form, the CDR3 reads TGCAGCGGAATACAGAAGAACGGAGAGACCCAGTACTTC. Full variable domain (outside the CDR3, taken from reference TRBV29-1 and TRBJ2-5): SAVISQKPSRDICQRGTSLTIQCQVDSQVTMMFWYRQQPGQSLTLIATANQGSEATYESGFVIDKFPISRPNLTFSTLTVSNMSPEDSSIYLCSGIQKNGETQYFGPGTRLLVL.

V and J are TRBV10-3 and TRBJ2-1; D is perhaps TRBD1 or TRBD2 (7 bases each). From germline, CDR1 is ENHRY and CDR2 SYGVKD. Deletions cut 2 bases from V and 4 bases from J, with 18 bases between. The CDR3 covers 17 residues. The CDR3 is CAISEAGEGQPYNEQFF. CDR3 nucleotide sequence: TGTGCCATCAGTGAGGCGGGGGAGGGACAGCCATACAATGAGCAGTTCTTC.

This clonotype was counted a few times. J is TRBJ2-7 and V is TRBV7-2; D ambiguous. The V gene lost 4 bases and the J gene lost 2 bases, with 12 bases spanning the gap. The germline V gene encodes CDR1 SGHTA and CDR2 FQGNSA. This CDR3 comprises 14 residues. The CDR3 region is CASSSKTVTYEQYF. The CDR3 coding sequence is TGTGCCAGCAGCTCTAAGACGGTAACCTACGAGCAGTACTTC.

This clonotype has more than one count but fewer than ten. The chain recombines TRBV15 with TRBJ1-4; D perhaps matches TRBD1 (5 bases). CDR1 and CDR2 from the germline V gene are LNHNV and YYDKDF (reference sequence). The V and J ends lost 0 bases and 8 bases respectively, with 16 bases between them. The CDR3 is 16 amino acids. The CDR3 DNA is TGTGCCACCAGCAGAGATCTTGGCAGGGTGGAGGAAAAACTGTTTTTT. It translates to CATSRDLGRVEEKLFF.

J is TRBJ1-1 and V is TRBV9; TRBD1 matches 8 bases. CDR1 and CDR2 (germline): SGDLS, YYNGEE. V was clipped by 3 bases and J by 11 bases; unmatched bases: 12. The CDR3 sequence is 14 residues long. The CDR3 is CASSAELRQGNAFF. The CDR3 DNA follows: TGTGCCAGCAGCGCAGAGCTTCGACAGGGGAATGCTTTCTTT.

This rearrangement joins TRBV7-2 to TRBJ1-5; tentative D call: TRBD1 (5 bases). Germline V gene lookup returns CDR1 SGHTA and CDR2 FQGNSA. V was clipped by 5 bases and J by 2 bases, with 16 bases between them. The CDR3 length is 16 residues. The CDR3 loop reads CASSTYGQGGNQPQHF. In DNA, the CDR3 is TGTGCCAGCAGCACCTACGGACAAGGGGGCAATCAGCCCCAGCATTTT.

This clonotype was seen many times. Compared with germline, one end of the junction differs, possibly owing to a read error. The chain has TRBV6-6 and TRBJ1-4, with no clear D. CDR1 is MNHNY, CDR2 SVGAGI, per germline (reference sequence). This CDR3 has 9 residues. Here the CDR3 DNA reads TGTGCCAGCAGTTACCCCCGTCACTTT. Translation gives CASSYPRHF.

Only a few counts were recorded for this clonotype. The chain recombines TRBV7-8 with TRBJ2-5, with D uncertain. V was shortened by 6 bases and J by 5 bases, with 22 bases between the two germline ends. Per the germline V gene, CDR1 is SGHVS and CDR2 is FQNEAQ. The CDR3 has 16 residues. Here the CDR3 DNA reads TGTGCCAGCAGTGAAGCGCTTCCCCCACCGGGCGAGACCCAGTACTTC. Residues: CASSEALPPPGETQYF.

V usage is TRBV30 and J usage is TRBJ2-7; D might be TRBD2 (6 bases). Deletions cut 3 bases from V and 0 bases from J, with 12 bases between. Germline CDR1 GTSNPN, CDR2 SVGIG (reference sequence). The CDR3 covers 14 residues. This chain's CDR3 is CAWRWGEHSYEQYF. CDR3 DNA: TGTGCCTGGAGATGGGGGGAACACTCCTACGAGCAGTACTTC.

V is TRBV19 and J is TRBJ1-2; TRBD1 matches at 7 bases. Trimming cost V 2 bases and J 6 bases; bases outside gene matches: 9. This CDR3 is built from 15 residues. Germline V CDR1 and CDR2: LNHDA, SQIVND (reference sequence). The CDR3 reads CASSIFRRQGDGYTF. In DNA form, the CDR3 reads TGTGCCAGTAGTATATTTCGGAGACAGGGAGATGGCTACACCTTC.

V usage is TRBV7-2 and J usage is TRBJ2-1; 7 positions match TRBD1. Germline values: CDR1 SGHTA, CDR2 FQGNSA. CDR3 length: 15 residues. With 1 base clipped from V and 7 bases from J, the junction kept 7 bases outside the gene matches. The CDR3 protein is CASSLVAGGRNEQFF. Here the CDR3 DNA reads TGTGCCAGCAGCTTAGTGGCAGGGGGTCGGAATGAGCAGTTCTTC.

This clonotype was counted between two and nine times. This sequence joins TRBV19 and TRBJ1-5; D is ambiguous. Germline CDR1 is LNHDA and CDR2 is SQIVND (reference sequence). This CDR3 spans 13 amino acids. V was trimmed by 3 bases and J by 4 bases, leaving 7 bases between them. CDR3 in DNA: TGTGCCAGTAGTATGGGAGGGAATCAGCCCCAGCATTTT. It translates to CASSMGGNQPQHF.

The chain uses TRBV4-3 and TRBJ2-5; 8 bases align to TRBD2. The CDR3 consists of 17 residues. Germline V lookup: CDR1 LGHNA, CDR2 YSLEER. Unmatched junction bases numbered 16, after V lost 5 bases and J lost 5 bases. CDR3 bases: TGCGCCAGCAGCGAATCGCCGGGACTAGTGGGTGACGAGACCCAGTACTTC. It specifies CASSESPGLVGDETQYF.

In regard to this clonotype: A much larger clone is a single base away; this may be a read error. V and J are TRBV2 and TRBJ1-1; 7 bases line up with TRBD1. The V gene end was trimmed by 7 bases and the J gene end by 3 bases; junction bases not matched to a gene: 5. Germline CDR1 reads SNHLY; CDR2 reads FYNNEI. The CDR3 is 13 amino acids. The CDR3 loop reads CASTNRGYTEAFF. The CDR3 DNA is TGTGCCAGCACTAACAGGGGATACACTGAAGCTTTCTTT.